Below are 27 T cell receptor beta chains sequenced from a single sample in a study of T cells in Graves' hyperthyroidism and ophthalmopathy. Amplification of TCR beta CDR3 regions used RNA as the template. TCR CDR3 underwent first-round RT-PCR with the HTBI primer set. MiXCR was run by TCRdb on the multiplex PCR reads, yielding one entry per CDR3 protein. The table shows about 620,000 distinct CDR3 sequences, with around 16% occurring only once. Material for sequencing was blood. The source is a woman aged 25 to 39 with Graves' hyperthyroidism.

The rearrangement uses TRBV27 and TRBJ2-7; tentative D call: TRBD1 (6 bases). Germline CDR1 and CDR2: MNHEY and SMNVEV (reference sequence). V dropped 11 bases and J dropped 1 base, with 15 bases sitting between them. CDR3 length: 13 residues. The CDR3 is CARTFGQSYEQYF. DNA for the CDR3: TGTGCCCGCACTTTCGGACAGTCCTACGAGCAGTACTTC.

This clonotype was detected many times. The CDR3 protein is CSADRDRRVYEQYF. In DNA, the CDR3 is TGCAGTGCTGATAGGGACAGAAGAGTTTACGAGCAGTACTTC. The chain joins TRBV20-1 to TRBJ2-7, with 7 positions matching TRBD1. The length of the CDR3 is 14 residues. Looked up from germline, CDR1 is DFQATT and CDR2 is SNEGSKA (reference sequence). V was clipped by 5 bases and J by 4 bases; unmatched bases: 11.

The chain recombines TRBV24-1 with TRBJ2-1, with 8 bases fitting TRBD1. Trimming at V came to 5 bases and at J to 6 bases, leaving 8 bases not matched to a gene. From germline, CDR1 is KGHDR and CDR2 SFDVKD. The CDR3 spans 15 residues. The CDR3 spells CATSASDRVGNEQFF. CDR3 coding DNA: TGTGCCACCAGTGCCTCGGACAGGGTTGGCAATGAGCAGTTCTTC.

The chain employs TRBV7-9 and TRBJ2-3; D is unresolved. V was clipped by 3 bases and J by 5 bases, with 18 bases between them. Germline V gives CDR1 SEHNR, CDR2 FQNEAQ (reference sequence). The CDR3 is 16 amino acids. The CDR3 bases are TGTGCCAGCAGCTTTAAGGTAGCAGAGAGGAAAGATACGCAGTATTTT. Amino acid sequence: CASSFKVAERKDTQYF.

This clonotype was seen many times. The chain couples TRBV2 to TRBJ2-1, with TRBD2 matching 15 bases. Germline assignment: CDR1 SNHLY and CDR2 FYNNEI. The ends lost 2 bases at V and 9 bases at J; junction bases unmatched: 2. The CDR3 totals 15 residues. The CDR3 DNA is TGTGCCAGCAGTGAATGGGGACTAGCGGGAGGTGAGCAGTTCTTC. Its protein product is CASSEWGLAGGEQFF.

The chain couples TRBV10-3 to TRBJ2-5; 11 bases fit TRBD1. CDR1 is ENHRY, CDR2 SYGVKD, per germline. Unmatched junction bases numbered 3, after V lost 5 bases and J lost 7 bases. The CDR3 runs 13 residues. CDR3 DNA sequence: TGTGCCATCAGTCTGGGACAGGGGGGGACCCAGTACTTC. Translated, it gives CAISLGQGGTQYF.

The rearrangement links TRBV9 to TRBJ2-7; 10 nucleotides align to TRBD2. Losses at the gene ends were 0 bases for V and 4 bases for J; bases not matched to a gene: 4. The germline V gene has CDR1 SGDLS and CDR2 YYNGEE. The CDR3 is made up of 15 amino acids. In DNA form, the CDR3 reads TGTGCCAGCAGCGTAGCTAGCGGGAGTTGGTACGAGCAGTACTTC. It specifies CASSVASGSWYEQYF.

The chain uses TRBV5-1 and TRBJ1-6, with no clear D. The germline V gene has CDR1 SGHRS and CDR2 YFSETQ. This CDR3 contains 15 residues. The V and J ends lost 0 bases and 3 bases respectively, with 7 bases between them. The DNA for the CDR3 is TGCGCCAGCAGCTTGGGCAGGAACTATAATTCACCCCTCCACTTT. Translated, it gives CASSLGRNYNSPLHF. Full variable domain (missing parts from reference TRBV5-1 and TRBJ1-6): KAGVTQTPRYLIKTRGQQVTLSCSPISGHRSVSWYQQTPGQGLQFLFEYFSETQRNKGNFPGRFSGRQFSNSRSEMNVSTLELGDSALYLCASSLGRNYNSPLHFGNGTRLTVT.

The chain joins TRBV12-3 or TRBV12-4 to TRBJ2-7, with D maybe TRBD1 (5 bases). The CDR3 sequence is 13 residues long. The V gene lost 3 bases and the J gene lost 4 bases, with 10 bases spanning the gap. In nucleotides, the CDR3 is TGTGCCAGCAGTTTCTTAGGGGTATACGAGCAGTACTTC. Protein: CASSFLGVYEQYF.

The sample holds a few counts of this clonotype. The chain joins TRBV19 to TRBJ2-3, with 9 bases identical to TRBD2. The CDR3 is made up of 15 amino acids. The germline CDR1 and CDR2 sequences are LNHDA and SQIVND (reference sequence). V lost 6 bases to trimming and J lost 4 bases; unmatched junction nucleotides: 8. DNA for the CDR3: TGTGCCAGTAGCAGGGCAGCGGGAGGTTCAGATACGCAGTATTTT. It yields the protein CASSRAAGGSDTQYF.

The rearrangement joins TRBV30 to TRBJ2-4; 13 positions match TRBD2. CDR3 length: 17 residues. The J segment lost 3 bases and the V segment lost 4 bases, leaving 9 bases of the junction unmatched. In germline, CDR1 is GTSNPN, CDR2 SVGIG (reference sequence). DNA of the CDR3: TGTGCCTGGATTCCCAGGGGGACTAGCGGGGTCAAAAACATTCAGTACTTC. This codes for CAWIPRGTSGVKNIQYF.

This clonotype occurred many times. This CDR3 reads CSARIQSGNSYNEQFF. CDR3 bases: TGCAGTGCTAGGATACAAAGCGGGAACTCCTACAATGAGCAGTTCTTC. This chain connects TRBV20-1 to TRBJ2-1; 7 bases map to TRBD2. Germline-derived CDR1 and CDR2 are DFQATT and SNEGSKA (reference sequence). V dropped 3 bases and J dropped 0; count of bases not matched to a gene: 8. CDR3 length: 16 amino acids.

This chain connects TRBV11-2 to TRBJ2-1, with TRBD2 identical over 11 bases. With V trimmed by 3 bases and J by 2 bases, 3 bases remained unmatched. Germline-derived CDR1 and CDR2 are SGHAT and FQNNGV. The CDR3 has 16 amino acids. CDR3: CASSFLAGGPYNEQFF. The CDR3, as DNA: TGTGCCAGCAGCTTCTTAGCGGGAGGGCCCTACAATGAGCAGTTCTTC.

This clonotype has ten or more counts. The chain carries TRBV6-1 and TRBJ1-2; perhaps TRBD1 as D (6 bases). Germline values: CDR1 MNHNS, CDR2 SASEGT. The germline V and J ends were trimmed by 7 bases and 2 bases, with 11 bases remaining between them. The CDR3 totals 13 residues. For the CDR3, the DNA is TGTGCCAGCACCCCGGGACACAACTATGGCTACACCTTC. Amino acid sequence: CASTPGHNYGYTF.

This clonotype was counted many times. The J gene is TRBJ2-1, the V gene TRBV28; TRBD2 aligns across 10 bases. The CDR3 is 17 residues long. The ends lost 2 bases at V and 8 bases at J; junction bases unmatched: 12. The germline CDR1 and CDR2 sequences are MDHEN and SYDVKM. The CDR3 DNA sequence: TGTGCCAGCAGTTTACCCCACGATAGCGGGAGGTTCGATGAGCAGTTCTTC. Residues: CASSLPHDSGRFDEQFF. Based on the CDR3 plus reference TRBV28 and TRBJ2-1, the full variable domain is DVKVTQSSRYLVKRTGEKVFLECVQDMDHENMFWYRQDPGLGLRLIYFSYDVKMKEKGDIPEGYSVSREKKERFSLILESASTNQTSMYLCASSLPHDSGRFDEQFFGPGTRLTVL.

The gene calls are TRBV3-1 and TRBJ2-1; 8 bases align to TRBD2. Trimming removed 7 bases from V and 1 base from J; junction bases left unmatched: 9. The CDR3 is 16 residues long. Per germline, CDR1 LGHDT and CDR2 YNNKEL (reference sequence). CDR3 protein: CASKIRLARSYNEQFF. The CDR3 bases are TGTGCCAGCAAAATTAGACTAGCGAGATCCTACAATGAGCAGTTCTTC.

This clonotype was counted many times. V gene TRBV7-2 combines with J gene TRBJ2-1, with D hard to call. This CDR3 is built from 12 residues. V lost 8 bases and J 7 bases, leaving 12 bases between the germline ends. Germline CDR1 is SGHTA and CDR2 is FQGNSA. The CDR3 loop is CASSETVNEQFF. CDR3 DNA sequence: TGTGCCAGCTCGGAGACGGTGAATGAGCAGTTCTTC.

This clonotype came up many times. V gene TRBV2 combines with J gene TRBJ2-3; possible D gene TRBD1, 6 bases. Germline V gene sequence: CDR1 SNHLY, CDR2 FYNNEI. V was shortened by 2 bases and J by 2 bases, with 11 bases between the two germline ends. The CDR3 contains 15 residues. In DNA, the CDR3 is TGTGCCAGCAGTGAATTACAGGGCTACACAGATACGCAGTATTTT. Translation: CASSELQGYTDTQYF.

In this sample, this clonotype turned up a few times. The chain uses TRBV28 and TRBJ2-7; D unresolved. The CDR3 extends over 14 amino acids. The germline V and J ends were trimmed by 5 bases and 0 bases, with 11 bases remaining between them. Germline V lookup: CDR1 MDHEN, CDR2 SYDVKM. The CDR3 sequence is CASSRAVVSYEQYF. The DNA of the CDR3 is TGTGCCAGCAGTAGGGCAGTCGTCTCCTACGAGCAGTACTTC.

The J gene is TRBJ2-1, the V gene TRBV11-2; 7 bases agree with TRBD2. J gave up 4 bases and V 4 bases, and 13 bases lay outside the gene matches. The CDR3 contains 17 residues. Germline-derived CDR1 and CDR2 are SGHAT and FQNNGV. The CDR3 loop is CASSSSTASGGYNEQFF. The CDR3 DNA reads TGTGCCAGCAGCTCCTCAACCGCTAGCGGAGGGTACAATGAGCAGTTCTTC.

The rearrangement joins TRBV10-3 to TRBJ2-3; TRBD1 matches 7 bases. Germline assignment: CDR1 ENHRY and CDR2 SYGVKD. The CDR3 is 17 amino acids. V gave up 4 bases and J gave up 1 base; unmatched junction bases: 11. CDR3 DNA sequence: TGTGCCATCAGTGTGCCCCCAGGGGGTAGCCGCACAGATACGCAGTATTTT. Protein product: CAISVPPGGSRTDTQYF.

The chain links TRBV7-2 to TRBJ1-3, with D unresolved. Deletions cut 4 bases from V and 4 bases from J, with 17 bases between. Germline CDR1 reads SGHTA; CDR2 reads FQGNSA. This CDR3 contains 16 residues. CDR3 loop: CASSSTAFSPGNTIYF. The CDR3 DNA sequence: TGTGCCAGCAGCTCCACCGCATTTTCCCCCGGAAACACCATATATTTT.

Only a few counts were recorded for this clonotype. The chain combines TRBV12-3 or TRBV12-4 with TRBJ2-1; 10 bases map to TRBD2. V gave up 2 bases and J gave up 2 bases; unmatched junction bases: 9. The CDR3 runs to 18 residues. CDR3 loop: CASSLFLTSGLTYNEQFF. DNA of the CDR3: TGTGCCAGCAGTTTATTCCTGACTAGCGGGCTTACCTACAATGAGCAGTTCTTC.

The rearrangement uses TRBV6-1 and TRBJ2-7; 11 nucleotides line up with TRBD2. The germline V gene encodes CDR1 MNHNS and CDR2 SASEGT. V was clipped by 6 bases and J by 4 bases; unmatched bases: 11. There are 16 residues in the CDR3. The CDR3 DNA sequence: TGTGCCAGCAGCCCCGAAGCGGGGACTAGCGGTTACGAGCAGTACTTC. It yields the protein CASSPEAGTSGYEQYF.

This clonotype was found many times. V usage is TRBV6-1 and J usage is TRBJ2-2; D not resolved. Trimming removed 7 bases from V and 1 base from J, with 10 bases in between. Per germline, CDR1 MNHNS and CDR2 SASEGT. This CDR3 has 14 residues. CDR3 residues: CASTHERNTGELFF. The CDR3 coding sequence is TGTGCCAGCACCCACGAGCGGAACACCGGGGAGCTGTTTTTT.

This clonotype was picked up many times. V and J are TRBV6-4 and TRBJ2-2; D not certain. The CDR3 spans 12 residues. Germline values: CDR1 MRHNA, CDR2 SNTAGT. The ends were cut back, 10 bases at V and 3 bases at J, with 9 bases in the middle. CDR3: CATQLHTGELFF. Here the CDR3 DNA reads TGTGCCACCCAACTTCACACCGGGGAGCTGTTTTTT.

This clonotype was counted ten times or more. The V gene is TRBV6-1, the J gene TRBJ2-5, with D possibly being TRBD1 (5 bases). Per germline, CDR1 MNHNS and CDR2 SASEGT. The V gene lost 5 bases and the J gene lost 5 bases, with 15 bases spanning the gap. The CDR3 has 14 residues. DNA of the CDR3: TGTGCCAGCAGTAACCCGACAGTGAGGGAGACCCAGTACTTC. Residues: CASSNPTVRETQYF.